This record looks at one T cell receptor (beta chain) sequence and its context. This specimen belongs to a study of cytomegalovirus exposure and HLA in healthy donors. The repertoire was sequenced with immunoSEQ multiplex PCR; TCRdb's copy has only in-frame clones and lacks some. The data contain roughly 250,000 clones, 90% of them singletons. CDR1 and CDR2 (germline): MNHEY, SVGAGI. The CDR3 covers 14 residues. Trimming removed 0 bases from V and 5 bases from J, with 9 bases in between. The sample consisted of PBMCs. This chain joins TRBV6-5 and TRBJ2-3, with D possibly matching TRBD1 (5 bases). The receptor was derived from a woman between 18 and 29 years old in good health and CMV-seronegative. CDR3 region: CASSYSQDRDTQYF. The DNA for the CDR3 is TGTGCCAGCAGTTACTCCCAAGACAGAGATACGCAGTATTTT.